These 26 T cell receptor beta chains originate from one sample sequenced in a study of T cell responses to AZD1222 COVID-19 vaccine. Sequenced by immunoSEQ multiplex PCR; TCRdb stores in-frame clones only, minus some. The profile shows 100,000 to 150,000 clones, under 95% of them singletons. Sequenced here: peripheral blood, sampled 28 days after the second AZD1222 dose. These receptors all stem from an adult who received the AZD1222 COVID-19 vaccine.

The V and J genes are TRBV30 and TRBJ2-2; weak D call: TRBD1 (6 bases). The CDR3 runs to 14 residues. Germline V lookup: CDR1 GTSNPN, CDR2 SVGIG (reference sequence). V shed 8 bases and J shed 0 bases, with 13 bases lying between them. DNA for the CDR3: TGTGCCCGACAAGACAGGACGAACACCGGGGAGCTGTTTTTT. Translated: CARQDRTNTGELFF.

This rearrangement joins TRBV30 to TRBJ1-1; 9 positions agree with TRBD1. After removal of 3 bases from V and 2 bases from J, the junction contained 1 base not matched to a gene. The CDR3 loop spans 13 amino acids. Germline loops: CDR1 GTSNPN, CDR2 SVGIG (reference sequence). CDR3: CAWRQGANTEAFF. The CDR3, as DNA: TGTGCCTGGAGACAGGGGGCTAACACTGAAGCTTTCTTT.

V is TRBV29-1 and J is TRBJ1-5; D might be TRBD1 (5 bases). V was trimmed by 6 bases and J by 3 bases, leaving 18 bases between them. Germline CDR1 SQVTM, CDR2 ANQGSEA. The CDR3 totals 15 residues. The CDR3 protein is CSVREGTEYNQPQHF. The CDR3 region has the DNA TGCAGCGTAAGGGAGGGGACGGAGTACAATCAGCCCCAGCATTTT.

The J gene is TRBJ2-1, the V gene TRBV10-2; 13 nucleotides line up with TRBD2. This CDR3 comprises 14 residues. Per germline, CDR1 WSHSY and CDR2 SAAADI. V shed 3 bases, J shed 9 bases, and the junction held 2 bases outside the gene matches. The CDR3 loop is CASSEGLAGVEQFF. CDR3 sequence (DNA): TGCGCCAGCAGTGAAGGACTAGCGGGAGTTGAGCAGTTCTTC.

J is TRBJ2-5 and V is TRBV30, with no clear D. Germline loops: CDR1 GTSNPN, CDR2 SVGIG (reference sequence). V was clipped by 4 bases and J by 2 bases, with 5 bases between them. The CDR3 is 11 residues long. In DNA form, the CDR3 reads TGTGCCTGGACAATTCAAGAGACCCAGTACTTC. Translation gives CAWTIQETQYF.

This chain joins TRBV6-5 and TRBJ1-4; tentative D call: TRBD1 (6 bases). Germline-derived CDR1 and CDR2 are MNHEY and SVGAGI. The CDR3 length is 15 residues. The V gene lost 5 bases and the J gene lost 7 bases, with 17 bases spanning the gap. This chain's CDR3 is CASSPVDRRGEKLFF. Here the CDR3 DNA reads TGTGCCAGCAGTCCCGTAGACAGGCGGGGTGAAAAACTGTTTTTT.

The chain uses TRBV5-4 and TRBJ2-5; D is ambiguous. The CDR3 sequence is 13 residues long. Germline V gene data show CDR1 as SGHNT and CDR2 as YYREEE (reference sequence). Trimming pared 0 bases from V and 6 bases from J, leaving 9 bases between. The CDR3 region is CASSLALRKTQYF. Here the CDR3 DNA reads TGTGCCAGCAGCTTGGCTCTCCGTAAGACCCAGTACTTC.

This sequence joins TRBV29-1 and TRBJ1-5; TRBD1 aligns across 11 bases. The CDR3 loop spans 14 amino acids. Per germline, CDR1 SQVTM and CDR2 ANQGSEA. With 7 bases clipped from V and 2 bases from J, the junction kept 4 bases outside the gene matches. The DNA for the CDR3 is TGCAGCGCAGGACAGGGGGCGGGCAATCAGCCCCAGCATTTT. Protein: CSAGQGAGNQPQHF.

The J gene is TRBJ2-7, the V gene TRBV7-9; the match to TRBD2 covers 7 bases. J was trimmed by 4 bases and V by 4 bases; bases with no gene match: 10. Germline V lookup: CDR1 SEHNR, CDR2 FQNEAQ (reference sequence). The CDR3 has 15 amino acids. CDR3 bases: TGTGCCAGCAGCTCTCCAGCCTCAGCGGGGTACGAGCAGTACTTC. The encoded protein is CASSSPASAGYEQYF.

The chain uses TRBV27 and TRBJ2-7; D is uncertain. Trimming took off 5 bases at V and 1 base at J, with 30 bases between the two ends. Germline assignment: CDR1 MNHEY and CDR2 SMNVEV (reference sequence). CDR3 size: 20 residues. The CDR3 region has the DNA TGTGCCAGCAGTCCACGAGCCCCAAAACCCAAGATGTGGCAATCCTACGAGCAGTACTTC. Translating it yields CASSPRAPKPKMWQSYEQYF.

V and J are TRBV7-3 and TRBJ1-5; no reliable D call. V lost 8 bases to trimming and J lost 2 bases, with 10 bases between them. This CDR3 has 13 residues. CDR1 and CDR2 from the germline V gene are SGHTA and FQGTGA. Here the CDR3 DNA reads TGTGCCAGCGCGCGGAGCGGCAATCAGCCCCAGCATTTT. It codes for CASARSGNQPQHF. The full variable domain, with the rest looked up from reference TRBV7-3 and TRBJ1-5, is GAGVSQTPSNKVTEKGKYVELRCDPISGHTALYWYRQSLGQGPEFLIYFQGTGAADDSGLPNDRFFAVRPEGSVSTLKIQRTERGDSAVYLCASARSGNQPQHFGDGTRLSIL.

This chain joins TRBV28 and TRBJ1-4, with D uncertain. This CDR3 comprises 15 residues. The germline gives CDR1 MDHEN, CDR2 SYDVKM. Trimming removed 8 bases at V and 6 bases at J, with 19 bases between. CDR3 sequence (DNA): TGTGCCAGCGGCATTATTGGCTTTTTGGATGAAAAACTGTTTTTT. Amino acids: CASGIIGFLDEKLFF.

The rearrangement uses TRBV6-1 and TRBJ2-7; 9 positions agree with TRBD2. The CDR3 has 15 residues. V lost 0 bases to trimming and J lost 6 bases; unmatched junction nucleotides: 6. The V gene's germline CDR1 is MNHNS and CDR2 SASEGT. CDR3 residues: CASSEAGTSYTEQYF. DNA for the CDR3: TGTGCCAGCAGTGAAGCCGGGACTAGCTATACCGAGCAGTACTTC.

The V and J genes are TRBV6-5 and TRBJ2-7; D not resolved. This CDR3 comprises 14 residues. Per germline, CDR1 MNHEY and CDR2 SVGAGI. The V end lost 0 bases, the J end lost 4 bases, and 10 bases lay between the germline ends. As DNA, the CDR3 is TGTGCCAGCAGTTACTCGAAGTCTACTTACGAGCAGTACTTC. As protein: CASSYSKSTYEQYF.

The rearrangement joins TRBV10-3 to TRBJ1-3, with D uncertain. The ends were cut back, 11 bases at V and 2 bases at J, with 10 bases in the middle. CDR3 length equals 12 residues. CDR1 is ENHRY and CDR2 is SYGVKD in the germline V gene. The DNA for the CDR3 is TGTGCCGTGGGCATCCCTGGAAACACCATATATTTT. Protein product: CAVGIPGNTIYF.

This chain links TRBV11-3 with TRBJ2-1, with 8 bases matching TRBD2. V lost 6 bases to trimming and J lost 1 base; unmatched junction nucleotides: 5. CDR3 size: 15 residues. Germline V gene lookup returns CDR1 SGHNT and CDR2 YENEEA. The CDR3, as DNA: TGTGCCAGCAGTTCAACTAGCGGATCCTACAATGAGCAGTTCTTC. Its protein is CASSSTSGSYNEQFF.

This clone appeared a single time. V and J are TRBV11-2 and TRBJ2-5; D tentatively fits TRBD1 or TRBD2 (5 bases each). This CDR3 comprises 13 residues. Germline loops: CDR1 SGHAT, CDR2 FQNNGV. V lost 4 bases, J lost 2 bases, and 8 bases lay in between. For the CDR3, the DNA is TGTGCCAGCAGCTCGGGACGTCAAGAGACCCAGTACTTC. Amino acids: CASSSGRQETQYF.

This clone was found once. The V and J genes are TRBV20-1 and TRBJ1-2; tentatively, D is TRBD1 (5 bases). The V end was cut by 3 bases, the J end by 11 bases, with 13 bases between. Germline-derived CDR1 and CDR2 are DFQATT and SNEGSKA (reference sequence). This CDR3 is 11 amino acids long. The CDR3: CSARRGSRYTF. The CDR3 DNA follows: TGCAGTGCTAGGAGGGGCTCCCGGTACACCTTC.

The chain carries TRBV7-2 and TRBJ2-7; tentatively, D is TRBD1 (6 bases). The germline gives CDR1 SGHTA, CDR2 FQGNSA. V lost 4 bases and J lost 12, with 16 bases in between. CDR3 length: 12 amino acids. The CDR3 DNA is TGTGCCAGCAGCTCAAGCGGACAGAGTGGGTACTTC. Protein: CASSSSGQSGYF.

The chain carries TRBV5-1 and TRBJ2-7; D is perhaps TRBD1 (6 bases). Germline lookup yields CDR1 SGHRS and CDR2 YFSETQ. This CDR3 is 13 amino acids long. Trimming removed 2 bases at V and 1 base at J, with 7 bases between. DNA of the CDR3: TGCGCCAGCAGCTTCCAGGGGTCCTACGAGCAGTACTTC. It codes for CASSFQGSYEQYF.

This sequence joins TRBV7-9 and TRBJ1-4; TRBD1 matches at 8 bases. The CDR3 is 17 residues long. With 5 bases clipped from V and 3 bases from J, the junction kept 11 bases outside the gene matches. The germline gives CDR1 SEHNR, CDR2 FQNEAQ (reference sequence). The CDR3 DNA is TGTGCCAGCAGCGAGGCGGCAGGGGGCCGGTCTAATGAAAAACTGTTTTTT. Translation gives CASSEAAGGRSNEKLFF.

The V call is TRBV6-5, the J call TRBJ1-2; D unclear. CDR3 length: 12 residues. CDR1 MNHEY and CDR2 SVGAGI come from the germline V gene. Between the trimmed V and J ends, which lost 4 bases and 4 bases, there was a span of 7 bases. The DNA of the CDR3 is TGTGCCAGCAGTTCCAGGAGCTATGGCTACACCTTC. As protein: CASSSRSYGYTF.

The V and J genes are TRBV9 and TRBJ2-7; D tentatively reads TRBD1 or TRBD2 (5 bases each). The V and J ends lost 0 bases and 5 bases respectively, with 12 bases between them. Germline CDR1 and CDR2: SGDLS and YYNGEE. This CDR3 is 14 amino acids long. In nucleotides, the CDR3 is TGTGCCAGCAGCGTAGATCCAGGGAGCCACGAGCAGTACTTC. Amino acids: CASSVDPGSHEQYF.

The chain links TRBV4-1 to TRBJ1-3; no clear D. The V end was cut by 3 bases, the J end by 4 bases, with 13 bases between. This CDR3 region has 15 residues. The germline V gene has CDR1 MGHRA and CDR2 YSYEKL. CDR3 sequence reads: CASSQHNPGGNTIYF. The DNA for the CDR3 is TGCGCCAGCAGCCAGCACAACCCGGGAGGAAACACCATATATTTT.

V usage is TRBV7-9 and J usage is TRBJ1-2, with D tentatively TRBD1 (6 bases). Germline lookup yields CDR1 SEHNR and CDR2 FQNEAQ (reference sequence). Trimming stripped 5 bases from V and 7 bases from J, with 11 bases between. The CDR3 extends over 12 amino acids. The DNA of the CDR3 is TGTGCCAGCAGCCTCCCAGGGGTTGGCTACACCTTC. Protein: CASSLPGVGYTF.

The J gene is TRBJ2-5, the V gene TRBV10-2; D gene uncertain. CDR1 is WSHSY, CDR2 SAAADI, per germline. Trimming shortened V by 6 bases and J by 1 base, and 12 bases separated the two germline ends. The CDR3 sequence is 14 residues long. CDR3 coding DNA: TGCGCCAGCAGGCAGTCTAGGGCCCAAGAGACCCAGTACTTC. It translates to CASRQSRAQETQYF.